Listed here is a single TCR beta chain. This clonotype was counted at least ten times. Its antigen remains undetermined. No quality values exist for individual bases; no much larger clone is one base distant. The intended sense of this specimen's time point label: newly diagnosed GD, antithyroid drugs for less than 3 months. For both TCR sequencing and RNA sequencing, RNA was extracted from PBMCs using TRIzol. The diagnosis of Graves' disease was made according to American Thyroid Association guidelines. Patients were recruited from an endocrinology department in Xi'an, China. Each patient gave approximately 8.8 milliliters of peripheral blood, collected in an EDTA anticoagulant tube. Ficoll Paque Plus density gradient separation was used to isolate PBMCs, and no further T cell sorting was done. An Agilent 2100 Bioanalyzer and agarose gel were used to assess RNA quality, and a NanoDrop 2000 was used to measure RNA concentration.

The data derive from a study of regulatory T cells in long-lasting Graves disease (dated by TCRdb to the early 2020s). Background on the whole study: In the newly diagnosed Graves' disease group, patients had been taking antithyroid drugs for less than 3 months. The study was registered as a clinical trial and conducted in China. TCR sequencing covered roughly 13 persistent and 20 newly diagnosed Graves' disease patients, approximately 33 samples in total. Peripheral blood TCR sequencing and RNA sequencing compared persistent Graves' disease patients with newly diagnosed Graves' disease patients.

V is pruned by 0 bases and J by 9 bases, leaving 13 bases of the junction without a gene match. The CDR3 goes from the cysteine to the phenylalanine over 18 residues. Of all the DNA, just the CDR3 is kept, 54 bases in frame from base 1. Reading the germline V gene gives CDR1 SGHAT and CDR2 FQNNGV. Library generation was performed with multiplex PCR. Sequencing used an Illumina HiSeq 4000. TCR beta libraries were built with iRepertoire HTBI primers and Arm-PCR amplification of CDR3 regions. Before sequencing, the PCR products went through gel purification. As for how the authors treated the data: A total of fewer than 70 TRBV and some 15 TRBJ segments were identified across samples and were used for gene usage analysis of CDR3 amino acid clonotypes. Filtered high-quality paired reads were merged into contigs using COPE and FqMerger. BLAST was used to align contigs to IMGT TRBV, TRBD and TRBJ reference genes, and CDR3 was defined according to IMGT. Highly expanded clones were defined as clonotypes with a frequency above 0.1%. Repertoire diversity was measured by Shannon entropy, and V-J evenness by the Gini coefficient. A clonotype was considered public if more than one individual shared it. The raw public reads went through TCRdb reprocessing: fastp at Q25, MiXCR clone calling, in-frame beta chains kept. Entries are consolidated by CDR3 protein sequence, retaining the most common genes and DNA. In this record, the V and J calls reflect TCRdb's handling and not the investigators' own analysis. The sample table contains 250,000 to 300,000 distinct CDR3 sequences; only one count was recorded for about 18% of them. The leading ten clones occupy about 14% of the sample.

What the study reported, not specific to this receptor: Compared with newly diagnosed patients, patients with persistent Graves' disease had lower TCR Shannon entropy and fewer highly expanded clones, which suggests clonal expansion. Sequencing and analysis were limited to the TCR beta chain. Because the primary lesion, thyroid tissue, could not be accessed, the study looked at peripheral blood alone. As a limitation, the authors acknowledged that the small sample size may reduce accuracy. Preferential use of TRBV28, TRBJ1-2 and TRBJ2-5 was observed in persistent disease, whereas TRBV20-1 and TRBJ2-1 were favored in newly diagnosed disease. Persistent patients shared more public clonotypes among themselves (more than 2,500) than newly diagnosed patients did (approximately 870).

The sample also formed part of further work on T cells in Graves' hyperthyroidism and ophthalmopathy. The second paper further reports: A patient counted as having stable Graves' hyperthyroidism if no progression to ophthalmopathy occurred over 18 months of follow-up. The hyperthyroidism patients were between 18 and 65 years old and newly diagnosed, with a disease duration of less than 2 months. Exclusion was applied to patients with uncontrolled infections, other autoimmune diseases, pregnancy or lactation. Diagnoses relied on clinical symptoms, serum thyroxine and TRAb, thyroid ultrasound and orbital computed tomography. A first-round RT-PCR of the TCR CDR3 used the HTBI primer set with the Qiagen OneStep RT-PCR kit. Most expanded thyroid clonotypes (frequency above 0.001) were also detected in blood, suggesting blood repertoires may reflect thyroid immune responses. Ophthalmopathy was separated from stable hyperthyroidism by a 13 V-J signature model, with about 86% sensitivity and 81% to 82% specificity obtained in cross-validation and 80%/75% obtained in testing. In validation, progression to ophthalmopathy was predicted by the model with 70% to 71% sensitivity and 72% to 85% specificity, a median of about 6.4 months before onset. To identify distinguishing TCR V-J signatures, a discovery cohort of about 100 patients was used, comprising 40 to 45 with Graves' ophthalmopathy and 57 with stable Graves' hyperthyroidism. An independent validation cohort of under 20 hyperthyroidism patients and 15 or so patients who later progressed to ophthalmopathy tested prospective prediction of ophthalmopathy. The 100 discovery patients were randomly split 7:3 into training and test sets. In addition, the study compared T-cell repertoires in thyroid tissue and in blood from several Graves' hyperthyroidism patients. After blood sampling, hyperthyroidism patients were treated with methimazole at a starting dose of 30 mg daily, and ophthalmopathy patients were treated with high-dose intravenous methylprednisolone. Libraries were constructed in a second round of multiplex PCR, after which size selection and purification were carried out. The libraries were sequenced on an Illumina HiSeq2000 using paired-end 100 bp reads. SOAPnuke was used to process the raw data, removing reads that contained adapters or uncalled bases, had a mean Phred below 15, or lacked an exact match to the constant primer or identifier. COPE v1.2.5 was used to merge high-quality paired reads, and clonotypes were defined as unique nucleotide sequences. MiTCR v1.1 was used to align the clonotypes against IMGT TRBV, TRBD and TRBJ reference segments. Analysis was restricted to V-J combinations with a frequency above 0.0001, which covered roughly 99% of repertoires. The TCS score was defined as F50 (clonal expansion) divided by E x V (chaos), with BLOSUM62-based TCRdist calculated between CDR3 peptides within each V-J. Welch's t-statistics and random forest reduced 500 to 650 V-J features to 10 to 15, which were used in a naive Bayes classifier (R e1071). No statistical method was used to fix the sample size in advance, and group allocation was not hidden from the investigators. TCR Vbeta CDR3 sequencing of 130 to 150 peripheral blood samples (fewer than 45 ophthalmopathy, 75 hyperthyroidism and approximately 17 progressor patients) is reported in the paper.

The rearranged chain carries TRBV11-2 and TRBJ2-1; 11 nucleotides in the junction match TRBD2. The sequence was obtained from a woman aged 30 to 39 with Graves disease. Donor details come from another sample of the same person, matched by shared clones. The sequences come from peripheral blood mononuclear cells (PBMCs), collected at new diagnosis, from a patient treated with antithyroid drugs. The CDR3 protein is CASSLDTLTSGGRGEQFF. The nucleotides are TGTGCCAGCAGCTTAGATACCTTAACTAGCGGGGGAAGGGGTGAGCAGTTCTTC.